This TCR beta chain was sequenced in a study of control samples from healthy donors and cancer patients. The CDR3 is 13 amino acids. Germline V gene lookup returns CDR1 LNHDA and CDR2 SQIVND (reference sequence). V was shortened by 6 bases and J by 8 bases, with 13 bases between the two germline ends. Profiled with immunoSEQ multiplex PCR; TCRdb holds only in-frame clones, not every one. Of 100,000 to 150,000 clones listed, 75% to 95% were seen once; the top ten hold roughly 2.6%. What was sequenced was blood. The source of this sequence is a man aged 35 to 55 in good health. The gene calls are TRBV19 and TRBJ1-4; TRBD1 is a possible D gene (6 bases). As DNA, the CDR3 is TGTGCCAGTAGCCAGGGGAGGGGGGAAAAACTGTTTTTT. It codes for CASSQGRGEKLFF.